What follows describes a single TCR beta chain. No antigen is known for it. This sample is part of a study of T-cell memory formation after mild COVID-19. Study background: The study found TCR clusters largely donor specific. Study-wide results and caveats: Some clones that responded were present in memory (sampled pre-infection), which suggests cross-reactive memory joined. CD4+ contracting clones were mainly CM and EM; CD8+ ones, EMRA.

There are 14 residues in the CDR3. Germline lookup yields CDR1 SEHNR and CDR2 FQNEAQ (reference sequence). The V end was cut by 1 base, the J end by 0 bases, with 5 bases between. One entry per CDR3 protein results from TCRdb running MiXCR on the 5' RACE reads. The sample yields 150,000 to 200,000 distinct CDR3 sequences, about 21% seen once. Sequencing was performed on PBMCs or a T cell subset sorted from them (not recorded which). The receptor comes from an adult woman who had mild COVID-19 (a few samples of this study predate the infection). Cell type and time point are not known. V is TRBV7-9 and J is TRBJ2-3; D gene uncertain. This CDR3 reads CASSLGVSTDTQYF. The CDR3 region has the DNA TGTGCCAGCAGCTTAGGGGTCAGCACAGATACGCAGTATTTT.